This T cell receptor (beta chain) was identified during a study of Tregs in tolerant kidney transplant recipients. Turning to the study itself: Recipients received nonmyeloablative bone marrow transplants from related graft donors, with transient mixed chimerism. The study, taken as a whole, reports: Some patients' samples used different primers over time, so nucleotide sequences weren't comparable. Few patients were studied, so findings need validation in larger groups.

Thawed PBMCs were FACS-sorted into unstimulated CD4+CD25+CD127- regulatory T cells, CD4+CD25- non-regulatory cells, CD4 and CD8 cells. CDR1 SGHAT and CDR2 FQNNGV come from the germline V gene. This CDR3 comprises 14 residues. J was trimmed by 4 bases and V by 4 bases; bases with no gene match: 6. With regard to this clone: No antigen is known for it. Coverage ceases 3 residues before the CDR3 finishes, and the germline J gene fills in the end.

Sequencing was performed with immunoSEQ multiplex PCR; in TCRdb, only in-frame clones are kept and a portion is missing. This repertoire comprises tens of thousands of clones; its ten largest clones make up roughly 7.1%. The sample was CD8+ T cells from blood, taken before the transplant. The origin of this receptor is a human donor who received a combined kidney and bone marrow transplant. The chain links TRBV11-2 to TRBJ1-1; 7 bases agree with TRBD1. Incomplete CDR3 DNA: TGTGCCAGCAGCTGGGCCGGGACAGTCACTGAA. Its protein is CASSWAGTVTE. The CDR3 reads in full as CASSWAGTVTEAFF. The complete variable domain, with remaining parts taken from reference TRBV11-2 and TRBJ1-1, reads EAGVAQSPRYKIIEKRQSVAFWCNPISGHATLYWYQQILGQGPKLLIQFQNNGVVDDSQLPKDRFSAERLKGVDSTLKIQPAKLEDSAVYLCASSWAGTVTEAFFGQGTRLTVV.